This TCR beta chain was observed in a study of T cells expressing NK-cell markers. Turning to the study itself: The study sequenced eight donors, seven HCMV-seropositive and one seronegative.

Study-level points and caveats: Researchers report these clonotypes also headed the CD3+CD56-NKG2C+ fraction in a handful of donors.

The CDR3 is made up of 17 amino acids. Germline V gene lookup returns CDR1 LNHDA and CDR2 SQIVND (reference sequence). TCRdb re-analyzed the 5' RACE reads; it lists each CDR3 protein once, without DNA. This repertoire includes 500,000 to 700,000 distinct CDR3 sequences. Regarding this clonotype: Its antigen is still unknown.

This receptor was obtained from a man aged 18-30 years in good health. Specimen: blood T cells: a sorted CD56 or NKG2C T cell subset, CD4+ or CD8+ T cells, or bulk PBMC T cells (not recorded which). V and J are TRBV19 and TRBJ2-1. CDR3 residues: CASSIELAVSSYNEQFF.